This T cell receptor beta chain stems from a study (dated by TCRdb to 2016 to 2017). There are a few counts of this clonotype. This clone's antigen is unknown. The record has no base qualities; no much larger clone is one base away. Library creation used RT-PCR. Sequencing used an Illumina MiSeq. TCRdb trimmed the raw reads at Q25, called clones with MiXCR and kept productive beta chains. Merged by CDR3 protein, the rows form single entries marked with the most common genes and DNA. Present in this sample are 550,000 to 750,000 distinct CDR3 sequences, 13% to 15% of which were seen just once. The top ten clones comprise roughly 3.9% of the sample. V is clipped by 4 bases and J by 8 bases, and the sequence between their germline boundaries is 10 bases long. The CDR3 runs 12 amino acids, cysteine and phenylalanine included. Only the CDR3 part of the read is kept: 36 bases, read in frame from the first base. From the germline V gene, CDR1 is SGDLS and CDR2 is YYNGEE.

This receptor was obtained from a female donor in good health, serving as a healthy control. The sequenced sample consisted of memory CD4+ T cells from blood. Recombination linked TRBV9 to TRBJ2-1, with no confidently assigned D gene. The CDR3: CASSQMFYEQFF. The DNA sequence is given as TGTGCCAGCAGCCAGATGTTCTATGAGCAGTTCTTC.